This entry is about one TCR beta chain. The sample comes from a study of shared T cell receptors in the human thymus. Using immunoSEQ multiplex PCR, the repertoire was profiled, and TCRdb retains in-frame clones only, with some absent. This sample has hundreds of thousands of clones, with 87% found just once. The germline gives CDR1 MDHEN, CDR2 SYDVKM. Germline trimming cut 3 bases from V and 2 bases from J; bases unmatched to any gene: 2. The CDR3 has 15 amino acids. This same sample was also taken into another study, of human thymus T cells. From that second work: Thymic tissue was derived from resections collected during corrective heart surgery.

The sample was thymocytes. This receptor was taken from a boy under two years old with a congenital heart defect. V is TRBV28 and J is TRBJ2-7; TRBD1 matches 12 bases. CDR3 nucleotides: TGTGCCAGCAGTTTCAGGGACAGGGGGCCCTACGAGCAGTACTTC. This translates into CASSFRDRGPYEQYF.